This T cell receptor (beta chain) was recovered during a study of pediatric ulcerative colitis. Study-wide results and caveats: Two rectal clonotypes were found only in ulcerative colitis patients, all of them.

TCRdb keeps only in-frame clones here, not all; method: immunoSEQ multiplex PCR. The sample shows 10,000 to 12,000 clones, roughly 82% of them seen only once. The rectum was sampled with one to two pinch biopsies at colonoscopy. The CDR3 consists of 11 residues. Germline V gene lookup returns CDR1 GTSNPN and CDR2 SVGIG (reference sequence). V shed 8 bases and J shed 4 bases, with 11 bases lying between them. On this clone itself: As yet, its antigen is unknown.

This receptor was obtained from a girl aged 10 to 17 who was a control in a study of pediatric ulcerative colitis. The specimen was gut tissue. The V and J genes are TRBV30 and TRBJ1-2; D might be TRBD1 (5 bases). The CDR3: CAAGFSYGYTF. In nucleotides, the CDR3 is TGTGCCGCAGGGTTTAGCTATGGCTACACCTTC.